These 5 T cell receptor beta chains were all obtained from the same sample, sequenced in a study of shared clonotypes between healthy human individuals. Using immunoSEQ multiplex PCR, the repertoire was profiled, and TCRdb retains in-frame clones only, with some absent. The sample has about 1 million clones; around four fifths are singletons. Source material: memory CD4+ T cells sorted from blood. Subset described: CD45RA-negative fraction. The receptors stem from a man aged 18-30 years in good health.

Comment on this clone: Additional DNA sequences in this sample encode the identical CDR3. The chain carries TRBV6-5 and TRBJ2-7; 12 bases line up with TRBD1. The CDR3 contains 13 residues. In germline, CDR1 is MNHEY, CDR2 SVGAGI. V gave up 5 bases and J gave up 6 bases; unmatched junction bases: 2. The CDR3 here is CASSRDRGREQYF. As DNA, the CDR3 is TGTGCCAGCAGTAGGGACAGGGGGCGCGAGCAGTACTTC.

This sequence joins TRBV23-1 and TRBJ1-6; D may be TRBD1 (6 bases). TRBV23-1 is identified as an open reading frame with a role that is uncertain. V was clipped by 0 bases and J by 7 bases, with 10 bases between them. CDR3 length equals 15 residues. In DNA form, the CDR3 reads TGCGCCAGCAGTCAATCTAGGGGGAAGAATTCACCCCTCCACTTT. Protein sequence: CASSQSRGKNSPLHF.

The chain uses TRBV6-1 and TRBJ1-2; the D gene is possibly TRBD1 (5 bases). The CDR3 has 12 amino acids. Germline-derived CDR1 and CDR2 are MNHNS and SASEGT. Trimming removed 2 bases at V and 7 bases at J, with 8 bases between. CDR3 bases: TGTGCCAGCAGTGAACAGGGCTCTGGCTACACCTTC. Its translation: CASSEQGSGYTF.

This clone was seen only a few times. The chain is built from TRBV2 and TRBJ1-6; no clear D. V lost 11 bases and J lost 8, with 31 bases in between. The length of the CDR3 is 18 residues. From germline, CDR1 is SNHLY and CDR2 FYNNEI. The CDR3 DNA is TGTGCCGGGAGAGGAAAAGCTCGCGGTGGAAGGGCTGATTCACCCCTCCACTTT. Its translation is CAGRGKARGGRADSPLHF.

This chain uses TRBV11-2 with TRBJ2-7; TRBD1 might be the D (6 bases). The germline V gene encodes CDR1 SGHAT and CDR2 FQNNGV. V lost 5 bases and J 2 bases, leaving 16 bases between the germline ends. This CDR3 region has 15 residues. The CDR3 DNA follows: TGTGCCAGCAGCCGGAACCGGGACACCCCCTACGAGCAGTACTTC. This translates into CASSRNRDTPYEQYF.